A selection of T cell receptor beta chains follows, all from one sample in a study of blood T cell repertoires in COVID-19. Libraries were prepared by immunoSEQ multiplex PCR; TCRdb keeps only in-frame clonotypes and omits some of them. The table includes 250,000 to 350,000 clones, 85% to 90% detected once. The source material was PBMCs or T cells enriched from blood (not recorded which). The receptors were gathered from a woman younger than 35 with acute COVID-19. The CDR3 runs from the conserved cysteine through the conserved F or W. The D gene is left open where the match is weak. Clone size, where shown, is once, few, many, or a class for clones that have expanded.

J gene,clone size,V gene,D gene,CDR3 DNA,CDR3 protein
TRBJ2-1,.,TRBV13,.,TGTGCCAGCAGCAGGAGGGCCAATGAGCAGTTCTTC,CASSRRANEQFF
TRBJ1-2,.,TRBV6-1,.,TGTGCCAGCAGTGAAGGTGGTGGTTCGGTCGGCTACACCTTC,CASSEGGGSVGYTF
TRBJ2-1,.,TRBV18,.,TGTGCCAGCTCACCACCGAGCGGTCAGTCCTACAATGAGCAGTTCTTC,CASSPPSGQSYNEQFF
TRBJ2-3,.,TRBV7-2,TRBD2,TGTGCCAGCAGCTTCCCTCAGGGAGCGGGGAACACAGATACGCAGTATTTT,CASSFPQGAGNTDTQYF
TRBJ2-7,once,TRBV4-1,TRBD2,TGCGCCAGCAGCCAAGTCGGGGGGAAAGAGCAGTACTTC,CASSQVGGKEQYF
TRBJ2-3,.,TRBV5-1,TRBD1,TGCGCCAGCAGCGTAACATTAGGGGGCCCCGGCGCAGATACGCAGTATTTT,CASSVTLGGPGADTQYF
TRBJ2-2,.,TRBV2,.,TGTGCCAGCAGGGCGGACACCGGGGAGCTGTTTTTT,CASRADTGELFF
TRBJ2-1,.,TRBV30,.,TGTGCCTGGAGTGTTGAGTCCTACAATGAGCAGTTCTTC,CAWSVESYNEQFF
TRBJ1-5,.,TRBV27,.,TGTGCCAGCAGGAACGGGGGCAATCAGCCCCAGCATTTT,CASRNGGNQPQHF
TRBJ2-4,.,TRBV27,TRBD2,TGTGCCAGCAGTTCCCGCCGTGATGTACGCGGGAGATCGACCAAAAACATTCAGTACTTC,CASSSRRDVRGRSTKNIQYF
TRBJ2-1,.,TRBV29-1,TRBD2,TGCAGCTCTTGGACTAGCGGGAGGGCCGGCGGCAATGAGCAGTTCTTC,CSSWTSGRAGGNEQFF
TRBJ1-4,.,TRBV4-2,TRBD1,TGTGCCAGCAGCCAAGCGACAGGGCTGTCGGAAAAACTGTTTTTT,CASSQATGLSEKLFF
TRBJ1-1,.,TRBV29-1,.,TGCAGCGTTGAAGCCAGGGACTTCTGGAACACTGAAGCTTTCTTT,CSVEARDFWNTEAFF
TRBJ1-2,.,TRBV6-5,TRBD1,TGTGCCAGCAGTTACTCGGGACAGGGGGACGGCTACACCTTC,CASSYSGQGDGYTF
TRBJ2-5,.,TRBV6-5,.,TGTGCCAGCAGTACAACTCCGACAACGGAGACCCAGTACTTC,CASSTTPTTETQYF
TRBJ2-5,.,TRBV12-3/TRBV12-4,.,TGTGCCAGCAGCCTCGTAAAAGAGACCCAGTACTTC,CASSLVKETQYF
TRBJ2-1,.,TRBV9,TRBD2,TGTGCCAGCAGCCCCCGGACTAGCGGGAGGACATACAATGAGCAGTTCTTC,CASSPRTSGRTYNEQFF
TRBJ2-7,.,TRBV7-2,.,TGTGCCAGCAGCTTATCGAGCGAAGGCTCCTACGAGCAGTACTTC,CASSLSSEGSYEQYF
TRBJ2-1,.,TRBV7-2,.,TGTGCCAGCAGCTTCTTTATTAGTAATGAGCAGTTCTTC,CASSFFISNEQFF
TRBJ1-1,.,TRBV7-9,TRBD1,TGTGCCAGCAGGGCCCCAGGGGGTGAAGCTTTCTTT,CASRAPGGEAFF
TRBJ2-7,few,TRBV24-1,.,TGTGCCACCAGCGGCGGCGGGAACTACGAGCAGTACTTC,CATSGGGNYEQYF
TRBJ2-7,.,TRBV28,TRBD2,TGTGCCAGCAGTCGGCCGGGGGGGGAGCAATACGAGCAGTACTTC,CASSRPGGEQYEQYF
TRBJ1-1,.,TRBV7-2,.,TGTGCCAGCAGCCTACTCCCCCACCTGAACACTGAAGCTTTCTTT,CASSLLPHLNTEAFF
TRBJ2-1,.,TRBV27,TRBD2,TGTGCCAGCAGCTTGGGGGGGTCGGCTGAGCAGTTCTTC,CASSLGGSAEQFF
TRBJ2-1,.,TRBV19,.,TGTGCCAGTAGTATCCCCCCGGGGGCGGGAGAAAATGAGCAGTTCTTC,CASSIPPGAGENEQFF
TRBJ2-3,.,TRBV7-2,.,TGTGCCAGCAGCTTATTGCGGAATACAGATACGCAGTATTTT,CASSLLRNTDTQYF
TRBJ2-2,.,TRBV4-2,.,TGTGCCAGCAGCCAAGAAGGGGCCCTTAACACCGGGGAGCTGTTTTTT,CASSQEGALNTGELFF
TRBJ1-1,.,TRBV9,TRBD1,TGTGCCAGCAGCGTAGGGCAGGGGGGCACTGAAGCTTTCTTT,CASSVGQGGTEAFF
TRBJ2-7,.,TRBV5-1,TRBD1,TGCGCCAGCAGCTTGTCGTGGACAGGGGGCAGCGAGCAGTACTTC,CASSLSWTGGSEQYF
TRBJ1-2,.,TRBV28,.,TGTGCCAGCAGTTTCAGTAGGCAGGGGCCTGCGGCTAACTATGGCTACACCTTC,CASSFSRQGPAANYGYTF
TRBJ2-1,.,TRBV7-7,.,TGTGCCAGCAGCTTAGTATTTGGTAGCTCCTACAATGAGCAGTTCTTC,CASSLVFGSSYNEQFF
TRBJ2-5,.,TRBV19,TRBD1,TGTGCCAGTAGTACATGGACAGGGCAAGAGACCCAGTACTTC,CASSTWTGQETQYF
TRBJ1-2,.,TRBV5-6,TRBD1,TGTGCCAGCAGCTTCCCCGGGACAGCCTTTGGCTACACCTTC,CASSFPGTAFGYTF
TRBJ1-2,.,TRBV19,.,TGTGCCAAGCTGCAGGGATTTCGCTATGGCTACACCTTC,CAKLQGFRYGYTF
TRBJ1-1,.,TRBV11-2,.,TGTGCCAGCAGTTACGTCGGGACACAGAACACTGAAGCTTTCTTT,CASSYVGTQNTEAFF
TRBJ1-4,.,TRBV2,.,TGTGCCAGCAGAGAACAGGGTAGGACTAATGAAAAACTGTTTTTT,CASREQGRTNEKLFF
TRBJ2-7,.,TRBV7-2,TRBD2,TGTGCCAGCAGCTTAGGGACTAGCGGAACCTACGAGCAGTACTTC,CASSLGTSGTYEQYF
TRBJ1-1,.,TRBV3-1/TRBV3-2,.,TGTGCCAGCGCAACCCTGGTTGCAGGGGACGTTCAAGCTTTCTTT,CASATLVAGDVQAFF
TRBJ1-6,.,TRBV6-1,.,TGTGCCAGCAGTGAAGGGGCAGAACTTAATTCACCCCTCCACTTT,CASSEGAELNSPLHF
TRBJ1-2,once,TRBV18,.,TGTGCCAGCTCACCCGATCCTTCGCTAGGTGGCTACACCTTC,CASSPDPSLGGYTF
TRBJ2-5,.,TRBV30,TRBD2,TGTGCCTGGAGTCGCGGGAGGGACGAGACCCAGTACTTC,CAWSRGRDETQYF
TRBJ2-1,.,TRBV19,TRBD2,TGTGCCAGTAGTAACGGACTAGCCCAGTCCTACAATGAGCAGTTCTTC,CASSNGLAQSYNEQFF
TRBJ2-1,.,TRBV2,TRBD2,TGTGCCAGCAAGACTAGCGGAGCCCCCCAAGGGCAGTTCTTC,CASKTSGAPQGQFF
TRBJ2-1,.,TRBV7-9,.,TGTGCCAGCAGCCGGGACTTTTCCGGCAATGAGCAGTTCTTC,CASSRDFSGNEQFF
TRBJ1-1,.,TRBV19,.,TGTGCCAGTAGTATCTCGGGAGTCGGGTTGTACCAGAACACTGAAGCTTTCTTT,CASSISGVGLYQNTEAFF
TRBJ2-3,.,TRBV5-8,.,TGTGCCAGCAGCTTGGATATGCAGGGCTACACAGATACGCAGTATTTT,CASSLDMQGYTDTQYF
TRBJ2-5,.,TRBV7-2,.,TGTGCCAGCACTCAAAGCGGTTTTCCCCAAGAGACCCAGTACTTC,CASTQSGFPQETQYF
TRBJ2-1,.,TRBV5-1,TRBD2,TGCGCCAGCAGCCCCGGGACTAGCGGTTACTCCTACAATGAGCAGTTCTTC,CASSPGTSGYSYNEQFF
TRBJ1-2,.,TRBV9,TRBD1,TGTGCCAGCAGCGAATCTTGGACAGGGGGTGATGGCTACACCTTC,CASSESWTGGDGYTF
TRBJ2-2,.,TRBV7-9,.,TGTGCCAGCAGCTTAAGCTCTACCTTCACCGGGGAGCTGTTTTTT,CASSLSSTFTGELFF
TRBJ1-2,.,TRBV4-2,TRBD1,TGTGCCAGCAGCCAAACAGGGGCGGGTGGCTACACCTTC,CASSQTGAGGYTF
TRBJ1-1,.,TRBV28,TRBD1,TGTGCCAGCAGTTCTCCGACAGGGGGCCATCCTGGGGGCACTGAAGCTTTCTTT,CASSSPTGGHPGGTEAFF
TRBJ2-5,once,TRBV7-3,.,TGTGCCAGCAGCTCACAAGAGACCCAGTACTTC,CASSSQETQYF
TRBJ2-1,.,TRBV11-2,.,TGTGCCAGCCGGGGTTACAATGAGCAGTTCTTC,CASRGYNEQFF
TRBJ2-3,once,TRBV3-1/TRBV3-2,.,TGTGCCAGCAGCCAAGATATCACACCCGGAGGAGGGACAGATACGCAGTATTTT,CASSQDITPGGGTDTQYF